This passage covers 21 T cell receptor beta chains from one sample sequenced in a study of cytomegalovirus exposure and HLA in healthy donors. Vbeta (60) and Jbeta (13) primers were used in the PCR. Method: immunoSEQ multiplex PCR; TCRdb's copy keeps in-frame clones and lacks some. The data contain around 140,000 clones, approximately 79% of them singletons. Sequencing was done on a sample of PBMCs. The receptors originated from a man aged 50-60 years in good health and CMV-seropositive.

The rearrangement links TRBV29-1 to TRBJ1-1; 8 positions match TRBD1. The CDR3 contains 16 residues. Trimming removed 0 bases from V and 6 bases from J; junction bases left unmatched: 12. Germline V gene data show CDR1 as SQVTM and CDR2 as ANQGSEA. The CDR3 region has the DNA TGCAGCGTTGAAGATTTCCCAGGGGGCCCGGGAGCTGAAGCTTTCTTT. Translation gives CSVEDFPGGPGAEAFF.

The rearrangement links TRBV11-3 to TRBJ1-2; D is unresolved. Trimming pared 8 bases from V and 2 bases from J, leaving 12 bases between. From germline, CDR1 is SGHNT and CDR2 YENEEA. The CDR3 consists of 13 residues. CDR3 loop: CASEGLGNYGYTF. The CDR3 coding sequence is TGTGCCAGCGAAGGACTAGGAAACTATGGCTACACCTTC.

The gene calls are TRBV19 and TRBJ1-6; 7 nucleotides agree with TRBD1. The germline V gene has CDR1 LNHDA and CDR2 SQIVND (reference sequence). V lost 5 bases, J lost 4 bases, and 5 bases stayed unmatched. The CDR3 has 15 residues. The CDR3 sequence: CASSPPGQYNSPLHF. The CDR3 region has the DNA TGTGCCAGTAGTCCGCCGGGACAGTATAATTCACCCCTCCACTTT.

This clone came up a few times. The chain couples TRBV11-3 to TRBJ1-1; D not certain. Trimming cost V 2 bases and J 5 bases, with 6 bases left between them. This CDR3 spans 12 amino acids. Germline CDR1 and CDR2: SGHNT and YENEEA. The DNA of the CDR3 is TGTGCCAGCAGCTTATCAGTTACTGAAGCTTTCTTT. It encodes CASSLSVTEAFF.

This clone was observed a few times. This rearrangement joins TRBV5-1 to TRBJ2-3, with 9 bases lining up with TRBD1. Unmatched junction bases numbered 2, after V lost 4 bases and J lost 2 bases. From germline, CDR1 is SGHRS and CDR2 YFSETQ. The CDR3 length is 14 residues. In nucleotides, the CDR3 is TGCGCCAGCAGCCGGGACAGGGTCACAGATACGCAGTATTTT. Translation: CASSRDRVTDTQYF.

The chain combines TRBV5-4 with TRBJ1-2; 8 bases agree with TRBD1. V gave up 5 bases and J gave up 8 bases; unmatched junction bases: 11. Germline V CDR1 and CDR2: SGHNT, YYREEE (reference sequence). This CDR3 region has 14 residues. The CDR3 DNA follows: TGTGCCAGCAGGCCGGGACAGGATCTGGAGGGCTACACCTTC. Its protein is CASRPGQDLEGYTF.

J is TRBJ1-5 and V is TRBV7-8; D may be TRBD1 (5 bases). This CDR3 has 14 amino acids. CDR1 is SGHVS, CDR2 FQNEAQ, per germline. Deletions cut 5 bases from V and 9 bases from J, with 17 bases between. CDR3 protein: CASSVDTGLPPQHF. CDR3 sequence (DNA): TGTGCCAGCAGCGTGGACACCGGCCTCCCGCCCCAGCATTTT.

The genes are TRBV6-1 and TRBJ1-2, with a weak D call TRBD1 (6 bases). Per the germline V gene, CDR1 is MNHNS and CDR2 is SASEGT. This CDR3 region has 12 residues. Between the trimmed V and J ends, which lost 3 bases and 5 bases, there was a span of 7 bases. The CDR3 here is CASSDQGYGYTF. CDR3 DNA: TGTGCCAGCAGTGACCAGGGGTATGGCTACACCTTC.

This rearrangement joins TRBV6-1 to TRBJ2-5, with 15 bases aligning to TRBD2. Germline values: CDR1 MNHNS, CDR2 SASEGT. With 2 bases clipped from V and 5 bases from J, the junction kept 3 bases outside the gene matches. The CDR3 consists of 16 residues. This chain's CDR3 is CASSESGTSGGETQYF. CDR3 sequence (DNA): TGTGCCAGCAGTGAAAGCGGGACTAGCGGGGGGGAGACCCAGTACTTC.

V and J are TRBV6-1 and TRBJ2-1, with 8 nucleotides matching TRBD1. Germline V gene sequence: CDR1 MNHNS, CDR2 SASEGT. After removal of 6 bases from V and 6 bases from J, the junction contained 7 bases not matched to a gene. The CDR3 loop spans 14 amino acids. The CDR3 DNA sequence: TGTGCCAGCAGCCCCTGGGACAGGCCCAATGAGCAGTTCTTC. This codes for CASSPWDRPNEQFF.

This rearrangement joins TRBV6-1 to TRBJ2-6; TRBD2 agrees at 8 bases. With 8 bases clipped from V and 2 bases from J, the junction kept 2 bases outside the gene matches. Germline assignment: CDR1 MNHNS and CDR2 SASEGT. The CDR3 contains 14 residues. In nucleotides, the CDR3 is TGTGCCAGCCCGGGGGGGACTGGGGCCAACGTCCTGACTTTC. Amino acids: CASPGGTGANVLTF.

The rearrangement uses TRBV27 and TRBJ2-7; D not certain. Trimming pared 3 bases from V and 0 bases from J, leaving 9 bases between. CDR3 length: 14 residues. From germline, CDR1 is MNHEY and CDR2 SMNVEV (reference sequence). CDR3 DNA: TGTGCCAGCAGTTTCTTCGGTTCCTCCTACGAGCAGTACTTC. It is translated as CASSFFGSSYEQYF.

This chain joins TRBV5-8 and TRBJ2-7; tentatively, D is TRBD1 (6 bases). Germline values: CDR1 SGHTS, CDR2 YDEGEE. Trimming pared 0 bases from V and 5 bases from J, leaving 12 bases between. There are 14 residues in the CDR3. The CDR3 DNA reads TGTGCCAGCAGCTTGGAAGCAGGGGTCCACGAGCAGTACTTC. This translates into CASSLEAGVHEQYF.

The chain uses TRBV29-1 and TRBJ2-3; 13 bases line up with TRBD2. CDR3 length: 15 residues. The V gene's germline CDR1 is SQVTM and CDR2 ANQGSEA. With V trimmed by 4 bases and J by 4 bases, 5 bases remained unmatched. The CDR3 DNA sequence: TGCAGCGTTGGCACACTAGCGGGAGGGGCAGATACGCAGTATTTT. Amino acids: CSVGTLAGGADTQYF.

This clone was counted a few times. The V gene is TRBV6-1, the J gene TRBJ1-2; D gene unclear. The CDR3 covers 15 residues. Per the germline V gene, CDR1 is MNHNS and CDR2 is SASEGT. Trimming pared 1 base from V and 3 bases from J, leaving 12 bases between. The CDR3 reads CASSEVPEFHYGYTF. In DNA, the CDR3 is TGTGCCAGCAGTGAAGTCCCGGAGTTCCACTATGGCTACACCTTC.

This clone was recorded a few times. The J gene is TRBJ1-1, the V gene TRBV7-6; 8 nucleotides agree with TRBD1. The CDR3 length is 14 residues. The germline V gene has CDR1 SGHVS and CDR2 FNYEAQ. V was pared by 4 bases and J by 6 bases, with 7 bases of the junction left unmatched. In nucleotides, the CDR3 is TGTGCCAGCAGCTCATCCAGGACAGGGCCTGAAGCTTTCTTT. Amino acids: CASSSSRTGPEAFF.

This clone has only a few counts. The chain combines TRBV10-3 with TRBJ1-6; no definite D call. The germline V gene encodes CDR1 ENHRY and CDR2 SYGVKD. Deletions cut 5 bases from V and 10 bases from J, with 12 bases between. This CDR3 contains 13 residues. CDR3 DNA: TGTGCCATCAGTCCTGCGGAGAGCTCACCCCTCCACTTT. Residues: CAISPAESSPLHF.

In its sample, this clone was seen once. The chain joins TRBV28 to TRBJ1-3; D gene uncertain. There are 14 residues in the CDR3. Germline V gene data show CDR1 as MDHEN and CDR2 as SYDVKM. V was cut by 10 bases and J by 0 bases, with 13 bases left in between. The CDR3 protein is CATRPGSSGNTIYF. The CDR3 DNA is TGTGCCACCCGACCGGGAAGCTCTGGAAACACCATATATTTT.

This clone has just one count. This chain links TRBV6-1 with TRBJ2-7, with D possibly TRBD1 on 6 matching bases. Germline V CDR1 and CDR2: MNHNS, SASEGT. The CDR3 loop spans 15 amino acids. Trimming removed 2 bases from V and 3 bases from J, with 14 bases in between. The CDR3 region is CASSEFAQGSYEQYF. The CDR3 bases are TGTGCCAGCAGTGAATTTGCCCAGGGGAGCTACGAGCAGTACTTC.

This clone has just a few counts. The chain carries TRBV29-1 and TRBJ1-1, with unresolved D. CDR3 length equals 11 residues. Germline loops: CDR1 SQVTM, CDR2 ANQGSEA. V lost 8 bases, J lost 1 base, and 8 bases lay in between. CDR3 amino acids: CSLTENTEAFF. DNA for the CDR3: TGCAGCCTAACAGAGAACACTGAAGCTTTCTTT.

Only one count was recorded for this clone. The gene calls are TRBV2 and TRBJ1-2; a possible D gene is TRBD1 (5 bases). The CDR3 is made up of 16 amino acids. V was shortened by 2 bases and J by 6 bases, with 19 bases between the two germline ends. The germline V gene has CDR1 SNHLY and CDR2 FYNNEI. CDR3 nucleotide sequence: TGTGCCAGCAGTGAAATGCTCGGGGGGAAAGGGAATGGCTACACCTTC. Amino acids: CASSEMLGGKGNGYTF.